This is a list of T cell receptor beta chains from one sample in a study of long-term antiretroviral therapy in people with HIV. Repertoires were generated with immunoSEQ multiplex PCR, while TCRdb's copy carries only in-frame clones and drops some. The table has tens of thousands of clones, 65% to 90% seen once. The sequencing used unsorted PBMCs, collected about 3.5 years after starting antiretroviral therapy. These receptors were obtained from a man aged 18 to 35 with HIV. Both conserved end residues are part of each CDR3. A D gene is named only where the DNA matches it firmly. Expanded clones get a size class; other rows say once, few or many, or leave the size out.

j_call,clone_size,d_call,v_call,cdr3_nt,cdr3_aa
TRBJ1-1,-,-,TRBV5-6,TGTGCCAGCAGCTTTTGGACGTTGACTGAAGCTTTCTTT,CASSFWTLTEAFF
TRBJ1-5,-,-,TRBV6-1,TGTGCCAGCAGTGAATTCCCCCGGCGAAACAATCAGCCCCAGCATTTT,CASSEFPRRNNQPQHF
TRBJ2-2,-,-,TRBV7-6,TGTGCCAGCAGCCAGAATTTCGCGAACACCGGGGAGCTGTTTTTT,CASSQNFANTGELFF
TRBJ1-1,-,-,TRBV6-5,TGTGCCAGCAGTTACTCTCGGCGTTGGAACACTGAAGCTTTCTTT,CASSYSRRWNTEAFF
TRBJ2-7,-,TRBD1,TRBV7-6,TGTGCCAGCAGCCCGGGACAGGGCGAGCAGTACTTC,CASSPGQGEQYF
TRBJ2-3,-,-,TRBV14,TGTGCCAGCAGACCGTGGACCACAGATACGCAGTATTTT,CASRPWTTDTQYF
TRBJ1-1,-,TRBD1,TRBV18,TGTGCCAGCTCACCCCCTAGAAGACAGGGGCCAGGCACTGAAGCTTTCTTT,CASSPPRRQGPGTEAFF
TRBJ1-5,-,-,TRBV7-9,TGTGCCAGCAGCCTCACCGGTCGGGGTAGCAATCAGCCCCAGCATTTT,CASSLTGRGSNQPQHF
TRBJ1-1,-,-,TRBV13,TGTGCCAGCAGCTTAGGCCTCAGGGCCACTGAAGCTTTCTTT,CASSLGLRATEAFF
TRBJ2-7,-,-,TRBV5-1,TGCGCCAGCAGCTTGGGGGACGGCTACGAGCAGTACTTC,CASSLGDGYEQYF
TRBJ2-1,-,TRBD2,TRBV27,TGTGCCAGCAGACCAACTAGCGGGTCTCACAATGAGCAGTTCTTC,CASRPTSGSHNEQFF
TRBJ1-2,once,TRBD1,TRBV7-6,TGTGCCAGCAGCTTTCGACAGGGGGCGAACTATGGCTACACCTTC,CASSFRQGANYGYTF
TRBJ1-4,-,-,TRBV9,TGTGCCAGCAGCGCCAGCGGGAGGGATCAGGAAAAACTGTTTTTT,CASSASGRDQEKLFF
TRBJ2-1,-,-,TRBV27,TGTGCCAGCAGCTACTATACGGGGAGCTCCTACAATGAGCAGTTCTTC,CASSYYTGSSYNEQFF
TRBJ1-2,-,-,TRBV5-8,TGTGCCAGCAGCTTGTACGGTATCGGTGGTGGCTACACCTTC,CASSLYGIGGGYTF
TRBJ2-7,-,-,TRBV6-1,TGTGCCAGCAGAAGACCGGGACGGTTGTTAGAGCAGTACTTC,CASRRPGRLLEQYF
TRBJ2-1,-,TRBD2,TRBV6-1,TGTGCCAGCAGCCTCGGACTAGCGAATGAGCAGTTCTTC,CASSLGLANEQFF
TRBJ1-2,once,-,TRBV6-5,TGTGCCAGCAGTCAAACCCACCCGATAGGTTACACCTTC,CASSQTHPIGYTF
TRBJ1-1,-,TRBD1,TRBV5-1,TGCGCCAGCAGCTCCACGGGACAGGGGCAAACTGAAGCTTTCTTT,CASSSTGQGQTEAFF
TRBJ2-2,-,-,TRBV9,TGTGCCAGCAGTGTGAACACCGGGGAGCTGTTTTTT,CASSVNTGELFF
TRBJ1-5,-,TRBD1,TRBV19,TGTGCCATTTCCGGGACAGGGTATCATCAGCCCCAGCATTTT,CAISGTGYHQPQHF
TRBJ1-1,-,TRBD1,TRBV5-1,TGCGCCAGCAGCTCGATTACCGGGACAGTGAACACTGAAGCTTTCTTT,CASSSITGTVNTEAFF
TRBJ2-1,-,TRBD2,TRBV28,TGTGCCAGCAGTTTTGCTGGGACTAGCGGAGAGCAGTTCTTC,CASSFAGTSGEQFF
TRBJ1-1,-,TRBD1,TRBV2,TGTGCCAGCAGTGTGGATAGGGAGACAGGGGGTACTTTCTTT,CASSVDRETGGTFF
TRBJ2-1,-,TRBD2,TRBV7-3,TGTGCCAGCAGCTTACTTTCCAGCGGGAGGGCCGGTGAGCAGTTCTTC,CASSLLSSGRAGEQFF
TRBJ1-1,-,-,TRBV27,TGTGCCAGCAGTTGGGACGGAGCAAACACTGAAGCTTTCTTT,CASSWDGANTEAFF
TRBJ2-2,few,-,TRBV19,TGTGCCAGTAGTATAGATCAGAGGGTTCATAACGGGGAGCTGTTTTTT,CASSIDQRVHNGELFF
TRBJ2-2,few,-,TRBV11-2,TGTGCCAGCCGGCGGGCCTCGAACACCGGGGAGCTGTTTTTT,CASRRASNTGELFF
TRBJ1-4,-,TRBD1,TRBV7-9,TGTGCCAGCAGCCAGGGGACAGTAGGTGAAAAACTGTTTTTT,CASSQGTVGEKLFF
TRBJ1-1,-,-,TRBV5-1,TGCGCCAGCAGCCGAGCGTCCATGAACACTGAAGCTTTCTTT,CASSRASMNTEAFF
TRBJ2-1,-,TRBD1,TRBV28,TGTGCCAGCAGTTTATACGCGGGGACAGGGAAATACAATGAGCAGTTCTTC,CASSLYAGTGKYNEQFF
TRBJ1-2,few,-,TRBV19,TGTGCCAGTAGTATCGATATGGACAGTCCCATCTATGGCTACACCTTC,CASSIDMDSPIYGYTF
TRBJ1-4,-,TRBD1,TRBV19,TGTGCCAGTAGTTCCCGGACAGGAATTGAAAAACTGTTTTTT,CASSSRTGIEKLFF
TRBJ2-1,-,-,TRBV7-2,TGTGCCAGCAGCACTCGACCGTCCATCTACAATGAGCAGTTCTTC,CASSTRPSIYNEQFF
TRBJ1-1,-,-,TRBV2,TGTGCCAGCAGCTTACAGGGGAACACTGAAGCTTTCTTT,CASSLQGNTEAFF
TRBJ2-1,-,-,TRBV27,TGTGCCAGCAAGGGAGCTGTAAACGGCTACAATGAGCAGTTCTTC,CASKGAVNGYNEQFF
TRBJ2-5,-,-,TRBV5-1,TGCGCCAGCAGCTTGGATGAGACCCAGTACTTC,CASSLDETQYF
TRBJ2-7,-,-,TRBV4-3,TGCGCCAGCAGCCGGGGAGGAGGGACCGAGCAGTACTTC,CASSRGGGTEQYF
TRBJ1-1,-,-,TRBV6-5,TGTGCCAGCAGTTACGGATCGAGGGGGAACACTGAAGCTTTCTTT,CASSYGSRGNTEAFF
TRBJ2-1,-,TRBD1,TRBV27,TGTGCCAGCAGCCCTACAGGGGTGTCCTACAATGAGCAGTTCTTC,CASSPTGVSYNEQFF
TRBJ1-5,few,-,TRBV4-1,TGCGCCAGCAGCCAAGTGGTGGGGGTCGATAGCAATCAGCCCCAGCATTTT,CASSQVVGVDSNQPQHF
TRBJ1-2,few,-,TRBV6-5,TGTGCCAGCAGTCACAGCGAAGGGACCTATGGCTACACCTTC,CASSHSEGTYGYTF
TRBJ2-1,-,-,TRBV7-9,TGTGCCAGCAGCTTATCCGGGGCCCTTGATTTGATCTTC,CASSLSGALDLIF
TRBJ2-7,-,-,TRBV6-5,TGTGCCAGCAGTCAGGGGGGCTACGAGCAGTACTTC,CASSQGGYEQYF
TRBJ1-1,-,TRBD1,TRBV19,TGTGCCAGTAGTTTAGGGGGCGCGCGGACTGAAGCTTTCTTT,CASSLGGARTEAFF
TRBJ1-1,-,-,TRBV6-6,TGTGCCAGCGTCCCACGGCAGGGGAGATTAACTGAAGCTTTCTTT,CASVPRQGRLTEAFF
TRBJ2-1,-,-,TRBV11-2,TGTGCCAGCAGCTTAGGCCGGGGGATCGATTATGAGCAGTTCTTC,CASSLGRGIDYEQFF
TRBJ1-1,-,-,TRBV14,TGTGCCAGCAGCCAAAAGATGAGGGGGGACTTCACTGAAGCTTTCTTT,CASSQKMRGDFTEAFF
TRBJ1-2,-,-,TRBV10-3,TGTGCCTTACATCCAGGTGGATTAAACTATGGCTACACCTTC,CALHPGGLNYGYTF
TRBJ2-2,-,TRBD2,TRBV27,TGTGCCAGCAGCCGCGGGACTAGCGGTTGGAACGGGGAGCTGTTTTTT,CASSRGTSGWNGELFF
TRBJ1-5,-,TRBD1,TRBV27,TGTGCCAGCAGTCCGGGCGACAGGGCCATTAATCAGCCCCAGCATTTT,CASSPGDRAINQPQHF
TRBJ2-7,-,-,TRBV4-3,TGCGCCAGCAGCCAAAATGCAGGCTACGAGCAGTACTTC,CASSQNAGYEQYF
TRBJ1-2,few,TRBD1,TRBV6-1,TGTGCCAGCAGTTGGCAGGGGGCCTACACCTTC,CASSWQGAYTF
TRBJ1-3,-,-,TRBV6-6,TGTGCCAGCAGTTACGGACAGCGTAGTGGAAACACCATATATTTT,CASSYGQRSGNTIYF
TRBJ1-1,-,-,TRBV19,TGTGCCAGTAGGAACACGAACACTGAAGCTTTCTTT,CASRNTNTEAFF
TRBJ2-4,few,TRBD2,TRBV10-3,TGTGCCATCAGTGAAGCCGGGAGGGGAACCAAAAACATTCAGTACTTC,CAISEAGRGTKNIQYF
TRBJ2-7,once,-,TRBV5-1,TGCGCCAGCAGCTTGGAAGCGGACTTTTCCTACGAGCAGTACTTC,CASSLEADFSYEQYF
TRBJ1-5,-,-,TRBV18,TGTGCCAGCTCACCGGTCGGCAATCAGCCCCAGCATTTT,CASSPVGNQPQHF
TRBJ2-1,-,-,TRBV5-1,TGCGCCAGCAGCGGGAGCGAGGATTACAATGAGCAGTTCTTC,CASSGSEDYNEQFF
TRBJ1-1,once,-,TRBV5-5,TGTGCCGGGGGGAACAGGAACACTGAAGCTTTCTTT,CAGGNRNTEAFF